This TCR beta chain was obtained from a study of CD8 T cells in Susac syndrome. Random hexamers were used to reverse transcribe an amount of 0.5 to 1 ug RNA. TCRdb re-derived calls from the immunoSEQ multiplex PCR reads in MiXCR, one entry per CDR3 protein. The profile covers about 100,000 distinct CDR3 sequences, with 95% appearing a single time and 0.3% taken by the ten largest. V lost 2 bases and J lost 7, with 15 bases in between. The CDR3 has 13 residues. Germline V lookup: CDR1 SQVTM, CDR2 ANQGSEA. V gene TRBV29-1 combines with J gene TRBJ2-7; a possible D gene is TRBD1 (5 bases). Sequenced input: CD8+ T cells from PBMCs. This receptor was obtained from a human donor with Susac syndrome. CDR3 region: CSVEQGGFGEQYF. CDR3 nucleotide sequence: TGCAGCGTTGAACAGGGTGGTTTTGGAGAGCAGTACTTC.